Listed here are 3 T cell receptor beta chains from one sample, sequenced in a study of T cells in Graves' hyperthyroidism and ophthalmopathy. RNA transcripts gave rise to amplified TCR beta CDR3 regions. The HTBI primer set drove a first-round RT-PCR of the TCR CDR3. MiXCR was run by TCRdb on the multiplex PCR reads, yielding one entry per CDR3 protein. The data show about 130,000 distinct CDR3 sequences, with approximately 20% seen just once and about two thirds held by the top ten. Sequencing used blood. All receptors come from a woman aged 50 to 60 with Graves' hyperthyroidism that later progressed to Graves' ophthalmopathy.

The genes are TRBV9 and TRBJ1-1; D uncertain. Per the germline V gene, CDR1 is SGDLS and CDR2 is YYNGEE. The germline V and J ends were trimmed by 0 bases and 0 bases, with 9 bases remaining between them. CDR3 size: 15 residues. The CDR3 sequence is CASSVDPLMNTEAFF. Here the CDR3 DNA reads TGTGCCAGCAGCGTAGACCCCCTAATGAACACTGAAGCTTTCTTT.

In DNA form, the CDR3 reads TGTGCCACCAGTGGAATACGGGTCAATGAGCAGTTCTTC. Its translation is CATSGIRVNEQFF. The chain couples TRBV24-1 to TRBJ2-1; D remains unclear. Germline-derived CDR1 and CDR2 are KGHDR and SFDVKD. Trimming left V 5 bases short and J 6 bases short, with 10 bases between. This CDR3 is 13 amino acids long.

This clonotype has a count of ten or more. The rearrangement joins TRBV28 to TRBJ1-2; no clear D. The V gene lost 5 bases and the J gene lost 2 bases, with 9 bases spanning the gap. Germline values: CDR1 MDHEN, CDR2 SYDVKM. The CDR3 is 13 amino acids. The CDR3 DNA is TGTGCCAGCAGTAACCACCAAAACTATGGCTACACCTTC. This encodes CASSNHQNYGYTF.